This section outlines one TCR beta chain sequence together with its context. This CDR3 region has 15 residues. From germline, CDR1 is SGHNT and CDR2 YENEEA. The ends were cut back, 1 base at V and 2 bases at J, with 12 bases in the middle. This record belongs to a study of blood T cell repertoires in COVID-19. Study-level background: Acute and convalescent COVID-19 samples came from the United States, Italy and Spain. T cells, B-cell-depleted T cells, or PBMCs supplied cDNA or gDNA.

Original methodology: It was from reference gene primer amplification that nucleated cell counts were estimated. Assay: immunoSEQ multiplex PCR; the TCRdb copy retains only in-frame clones and omits some. Clone size and the V and J calls come from that table; the DNA yielded D and trimming. This sample has around 150,000 clones, with 65% to 90% found just once. The source material was peripheral blood. The chain recombines TRBV11-3 with TRBJ2-7, with D maybe TRBD2 (5 bases). The origin of this receptor is a man in his sixties with acute or convalescent COVID-19. In nucleotides, the CDR3 is TGTGCCAGCAGCTTAGTCGAGGGTCCCCCCTACGAGCAGTACTTC. It encodes CASSLVEGPPYEQYF.